Listed below are T cell receptor beta chains from one sample, sequenced in a study of CD8 T cells in ankylosing spondylitis. TCRdb reanalysed the 5' RACE reads using MiXCR and keeps one entry per CDR3 protein. The sample consists of over 400,000 distinct CDR3 sequences, around 26% of them appearing once. The sequenced sample was blood, either unsorted or a sorted T cell fraction (not recorded which). The receptor set was obtained from a male donor with ankylosing spondylitis. The CDR3 runs from the conserved cysteine through the conserved F or W. Each record gives: CDR3 protein, J gene, clone size, V gene. Clone size is shown for a subset of rows, as once, few, many or a class of expanded clone.

cdr3_aa: CASGLEQGSYGYTF
j_call: TRBJ1-2
clone_size: -
v_call: TRBV12-5

cdr3_aa: CASSPGTGGGTEAFF
j_call: TRBJ1-1
clone_size: many
v_call: TRBV5-1

cdr3_aa: CSVEKGQETQYF
j_call: TRBJ2-5
clone_size: -
v_call: TRBV29-1

cdr3_aa: CASKTGGPYNEQFF
j_call: TRBJ2-1
clone_size: once
v_call: TRBV6-1

cdr3_aa: CASSLGDQGRQPQHF
j_call: TRBJ1-5
clone_size: few
v_call: TRBV7-9

cdr3_aa: CSARLIWAYTF
j_call: TRBJ1-2
clone_size: -
v_call: TRBV20-1

cdr3_aa: CASSPRLVNTGELFF
j_call: TRBJ2-2
clone_size: few
v_call: TRBV5-1

cdr3_aa: CSAEKGIPYNEQFF
j_call: TRBJ2-1
clone_size: -
v_call: TRBV20-1

cdr3_aa: CAISEGGWQETQYF
j_call: TRBJ2-5
clone_size: few
v_call: TRBV10-3

cdr3_aa: CSARDESGATYEQYF
j_call: TRBJ2-7
clone_size: few
v_call: TRBV20-1

cdr3_aa: CASRDFSYNEQFF
j_call: TRBJ2-1
clone_size: -
v_call: TRBV27

cdr3_aa: CASSPGGAGNTEAFF
j_call: TRBJ1-1
clone_size: -
v_call: TRBV11-3

cdr3_aa: CASSLRPKETQYF
j_call: TRBJ2-5
clone_size: -
v_call: TRBV7-2

cdr3_aa: CSARRGTGSNQPQHF
j_call: TRBJ1-5
clone_size: -
v_call: TRBV20-1

cdr3_aa: CASTPGTADSEQFF
j_call: TRBJ2-1
clone_size: -
v_call: TRBV6-1

cdr3_aa: CASKQGLEMGTDTQYF
j_call: TRBJ2-3
clone_size: -
v_call: TRBV5-1

cdr3_aa: CASSAPGDSRYTNEQFF
j_call: TRBJ2-1
clone_size: few
v_call: TRBV7-8

cdr3_aa: CASSPMTEAFF
j_call: TRBJ1-1
clone_size: -
v_call: TRBV11-2

cdr3_aa: CASSQGAGGYTF
j_call: TRBJ1-2
clone_size: -
v_call: TRBV14

cdr3_aa: CASSISGGETQYF
j_call: TRBJ2-5
clone_size: -
v_call: TRBV6-4

cdr3_aa: CASSANIGAGHPYEQYF
j_call: TRBJ2-7
clone_size: -
v_call: TRBV12-3/TRBV12-4

cdr3_aa: CASRPWTGSFNEQFF
j_call: TRBJ2-1
clone_size: -
v_call: TRBV5-1

cdr3_aa: CASSLPSQETQYF
j_call: TRBJ2-5
clone_size: few
v_call: TRBV5-1

cdr3_aa: CAIRTEGRESFSYNEQFF
j_call: TRBJ2-1
clone_size: few
v_call: TRBV10-3

cdr3_aa: CASSLYAENTEAFF
j_call: TRBJ1-1
clone_size: few
v_call: TRBV7-2

cdr3_aa: CASSLLTSGTSYEQYF
j_call: TRBJ2-7
clone_size: few
v_call: TRBV5-1

cdr3_aa: CASSLEDSEQYF
j_call: TRBJ2-7
clone_size: -
v_call: TRBV5-1

cdr3_aa: CSAWTSIGADTQYF
j_call: TRBJ2-3
clone_size: -
v_call: TRBV20-1

cdr3_aa: CASSQPLAGGPNEQFF
j_call: TRBJ2-1
clone_size: once
v_call: TRBV7-9

cdr3_aa: CASSLRLAGGNEQFF
j_call: TRBJ2-1
clone_size: -
v_call: TRBV27

cdr3_aa: CSARSPLVGVSYNEQFF
j_call: TRBJ2-1
clone_size: -
v_call: TRBV20-1

cdr3_aa: CSPGSGEEQFF
j_call: TRBJ2-1
clone_size: few
v_call: TRBV20-1

cdr3_aa: CASSALGVEAQYF
j_call: TRBJ2-5
clone_size: -
v_call: TRBV6-1

cdr3_aa: CASSKGDRDNNEQFF
j_call: TRBJ2-1
clone_size: -
v_call: TRBV5-1

cdr3_aa: CASSVEDTEAFF
j_call: TRBJ1-1
clone_size: -
v_call: TRBV2

cdr3_aa: CASSLTTEYNEQFF
j_call: TRBJ2-1
clone_size: few
v_call: TRBV28

cdr3_aa: CSARESGYYGYTF
j_call: TRBJ1-2
clone_size: -
v_call: TRBV20-1

cdr3_aa: CSARVGGTAGNQPQHF
j_call: TRBJ1-5
clone_size: few
v_call: TRBV20-1

cdr3_aa: CASSLNPVSGNTIYF
j_call: TRBJ1-3
clone_size: -
v_call: TRBV11-2

cdr3_aa: CAINTGGDNEQFF
j_call: TRBJ2-1
clone_size: few
v_call: TRBV10-3

cdr3_aa: CATSPPSAKEQFF
j_call: TRBJ2-1
clone_size: -
v_call: TRBV24-1

cdr3_aa: CSAGVAGGLWETQYF
j_call: TRBJ2-5
clone_size: -
v_call: TRBV20-1

cdr3_aa: CASSLGLLHGYTF
j_call: TRBJ1-2
clone_size: few
v_call: TRBV5-1

cdr3_aa: CASSPGKGGLHEQFF
j_call: TRBJ2-1
clone_size: -
v_call: TRBV18

cdr3_aa: CRAKAPGLAGVGTYNEQFF
j_call: TRBJ2-1
clone_size: -
v_call: TRBV20-1

cdr3_aa: CASSMTGETEAFF
j_call: TRBJ1-1
clone_size: -
v_call: TRBV6-1

cdr3_aa: CATSRLTGADTQYF
j_call: TRBJ2-3
clone_size: -
v_call: TRBV15

cdr3_aa: CAISDQVPDTQYF
j_call: TRBJ2-3
clone_size: -
v_call: TRBV10-3

cdr3_aa: CTSSRGPGQGAGWNSPLHF
j_call: TRBJ1-6
clone_size: once
v_call: TRBV2

cdr3_aa: CASSKGLAGTGELFF
j_call: TRBJ2-2
clone_size: few
v_call: TRBV7-2

cdr3_aa: CATSDNRGREAFF
j_call: TRBJ1-1
clone_size: few
v_call: TRBV24-1

cdr3_aa: CASSPRDGRYEQYF
j_call: TRBJ2-7
clone_size: -
v_call: TRBV5-1

cdr3_aa: CASSVGGGSYNEQFF
j_call: TRBJ2-1
clone_size: many
v_call: TRBV9

cdr3_aa: CSVDRTGSSYNEQFF
j_call: TRBJ2-1
clone_size: few
v_call: TRBV29-1

cdr3_aa: CASSSDLTDTQYF
j_call: TRBJ2-3
clone_size: -
v_call: TRBV7-9